This T cell receptor beta chain stems from a study of blood T cell repertoires in COVID-19. The wider study: Samples taken during acute and convalescent COVID-19 were collected in the United States, Italy and Spain. T cells, B-cell-depleted T cells, or PBMCs provided the cDNA or gDNA that served as material.

V lost 6 bases to trimming and J lost 8 bases, with 19 bases between them. The CDR3 spans 15 residues. CDR1 and CDR2 from the germline V gene are SEHNR and FQNEAQ (reference sequence). This clone was found a few times. Authors' processing steps: Estimation of nucleated cell counts relied on the amplification of reference gene primers. TCRdb keeps only in-frame clones here, not all; method: immunoSEQ multiplex PCR. V, J and clone size are taken as reported in that table, and D and trimming were inferred from the DNA itself. The sample contains over 100,000 clones, roughly 86% of which appear only once.

The genes are TRBV7-9 and TRBJ1-4, with D unresolved. The TCR was taken from a woman in her 70s with COVID-19, enrolled during active disease. Sequencing input: peripheral blood. The CDR3 spells CASRDTRAGQEKLFF. The CDR3 DNA reads TGTGCCAGCAGGGATACCCGGGCGGGTCAAGAAAAACTGTTTTTT.